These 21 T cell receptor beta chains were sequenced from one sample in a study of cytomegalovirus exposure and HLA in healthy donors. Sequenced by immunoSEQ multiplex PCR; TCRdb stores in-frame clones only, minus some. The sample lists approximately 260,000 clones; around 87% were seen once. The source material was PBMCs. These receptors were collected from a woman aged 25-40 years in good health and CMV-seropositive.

The DNA for the CDR3 is TGTGCCAGCAGCTACGGCGGAGGGGGGGCCAACGTCCTGACTTTC. Amino acids: CASSYGGGGANVLTF. The gene calls are TRBV13 and TRBJ2-6; D is possibly TRBD2 (6 bases). From germline, CDR1 is PRHDT and CDR2 FYEKMQ (reference sequence). Trimming took 4 bases from V and 4 from J, leaving 11 bases between them. The CDR3 covers 15 residues. The variable domain in full, with the rest retrieved from reference TRBV13 and TRBJ2-6, is AAGVIQSPRHLIKEKRETATLKCYPIPRHDTVYWYQQGPGQDPQFLISFYEKMQSDKGSIPDRFSAQQFSDYHSELNMSSLELGDSALYFCASSYGGGGANVLTFGAGSRLTVL.

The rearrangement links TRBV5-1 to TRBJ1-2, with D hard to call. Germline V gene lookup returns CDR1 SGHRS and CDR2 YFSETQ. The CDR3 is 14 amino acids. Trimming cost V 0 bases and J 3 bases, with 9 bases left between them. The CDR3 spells CASSLDPDYYGYTF. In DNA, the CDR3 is TGCGCCAGCAGCTTGGATCCAGACTACTATGGCTACACCTTC.

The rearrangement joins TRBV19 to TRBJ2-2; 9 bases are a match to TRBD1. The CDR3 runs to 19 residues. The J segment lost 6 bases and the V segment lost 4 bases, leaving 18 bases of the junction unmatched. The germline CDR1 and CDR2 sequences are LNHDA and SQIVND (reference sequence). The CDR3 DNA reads TGTGCCAGTAGTACACTGCCGGGACAGGGAAAGATCAGGCCCGGGGAGCTGTTTTTT. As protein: CASSTLPGQGKIRPGELFF.

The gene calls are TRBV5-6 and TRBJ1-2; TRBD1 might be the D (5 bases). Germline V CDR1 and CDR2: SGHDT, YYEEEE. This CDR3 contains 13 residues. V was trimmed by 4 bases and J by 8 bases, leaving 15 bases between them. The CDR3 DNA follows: TGTGCCAGCAGCCCCGACAGAAGAGGAGGCTACACCTTC. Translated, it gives CASSPDRRGGYTF.

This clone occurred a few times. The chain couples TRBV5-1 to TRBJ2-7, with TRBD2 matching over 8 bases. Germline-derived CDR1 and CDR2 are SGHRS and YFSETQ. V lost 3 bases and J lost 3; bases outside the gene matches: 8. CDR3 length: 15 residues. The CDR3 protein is CASSSRGGRHYEQYF. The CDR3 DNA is TGCGCCAGCAGCTCTCGGGGCGGGAGGCACTACGAGCAGTACTTC. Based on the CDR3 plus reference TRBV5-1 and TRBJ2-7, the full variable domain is KAGVTQTPRYLIKTRGQQVTLSCSPISGHRSVSWYQQTPGQGLQFLFEYFSETQRNKGNFPGRFSGRQFSNSRSEMNVSTLELGDSALYLCASSSRGGRHYEQYFGPGTRLTVT.

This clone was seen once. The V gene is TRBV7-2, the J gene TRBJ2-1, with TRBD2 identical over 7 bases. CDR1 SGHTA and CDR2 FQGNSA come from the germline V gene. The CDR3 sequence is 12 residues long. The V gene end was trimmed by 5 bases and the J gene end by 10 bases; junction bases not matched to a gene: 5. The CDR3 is CASSVQRGEQFF. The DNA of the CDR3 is TGTGCCAGCAGCGTTCAGCGGGGCGAGCAGTTCTTC.

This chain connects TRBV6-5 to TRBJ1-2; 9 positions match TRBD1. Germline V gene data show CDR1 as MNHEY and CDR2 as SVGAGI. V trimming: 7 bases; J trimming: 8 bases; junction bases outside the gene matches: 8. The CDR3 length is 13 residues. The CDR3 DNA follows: TGTGCCAGCACAGGACAGGGGCGAGGCGGCTACACCTTC. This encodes CASTGQGRGGYTF.

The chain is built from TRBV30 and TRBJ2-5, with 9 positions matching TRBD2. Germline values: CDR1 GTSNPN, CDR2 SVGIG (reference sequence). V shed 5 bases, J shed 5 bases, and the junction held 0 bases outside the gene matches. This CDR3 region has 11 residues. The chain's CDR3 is CAWGLAETQYF. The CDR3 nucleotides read TGTGCCTGGGGACTAGCGGAGACCCAGTACTTC. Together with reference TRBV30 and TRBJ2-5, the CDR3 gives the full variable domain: SQTIHQWPATLVQPVGSPLSLECTVEGTSNPNLYWYRQAAGRGLQLLFYSVGIGQISSEVPQNLSASRPQDRQFILSSKKLLLSDSGFYLCAWGLAETQYFGPGTRLLVL.

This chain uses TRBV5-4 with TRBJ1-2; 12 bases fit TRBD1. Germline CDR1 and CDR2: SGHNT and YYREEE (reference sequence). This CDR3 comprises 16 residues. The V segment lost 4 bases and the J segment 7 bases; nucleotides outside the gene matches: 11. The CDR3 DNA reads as TGTGCCAGCAGCCCGGAAGCGGGACAGGGGGCGTCTGGCTACACCTTC. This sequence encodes CASSPEAGQGASGYTF.

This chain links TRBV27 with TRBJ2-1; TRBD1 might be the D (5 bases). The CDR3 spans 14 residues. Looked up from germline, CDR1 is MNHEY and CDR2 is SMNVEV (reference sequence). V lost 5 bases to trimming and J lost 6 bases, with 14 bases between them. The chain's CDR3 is CASSRQWGLNEQFF. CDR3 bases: TGTGCCAGCAGTAGGCAGTGGGGCCTCAATGAGCAGTTCTTC.

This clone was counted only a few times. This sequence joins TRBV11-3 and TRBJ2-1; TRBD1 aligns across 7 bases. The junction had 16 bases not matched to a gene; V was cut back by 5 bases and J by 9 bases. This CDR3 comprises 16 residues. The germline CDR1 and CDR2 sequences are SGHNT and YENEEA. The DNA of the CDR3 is TGTGCCAGCAGCCCCTCCCACAGGGGACCCGGAGGTGAGCAGTTCTTC. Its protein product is CASSPSHRGPGGEQFF. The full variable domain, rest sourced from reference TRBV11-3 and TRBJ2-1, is EAGVVQSPRYKIIEKKQPVAFWCNPISGHNTLYWYLQNLGQGPELLIRYENEEAVDDSQLPKDRFSAERLKGVDSTLKIQPAELGDSAVYLCASSPSHRGPGGEQFFGPGTRLTVL.

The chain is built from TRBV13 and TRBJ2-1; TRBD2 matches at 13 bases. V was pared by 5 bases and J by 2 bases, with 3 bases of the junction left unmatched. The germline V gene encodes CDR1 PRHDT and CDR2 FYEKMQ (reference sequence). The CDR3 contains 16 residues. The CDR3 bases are TGTGCCAGCAGCCAGGGACTAGCGGGACCCTACAATGAGCAGTTCTTC. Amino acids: CASSQGLAGPYNEQFF.

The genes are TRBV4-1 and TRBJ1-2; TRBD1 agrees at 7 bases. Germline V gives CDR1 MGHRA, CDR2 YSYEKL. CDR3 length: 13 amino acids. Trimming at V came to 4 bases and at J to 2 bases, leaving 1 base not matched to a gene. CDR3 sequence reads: CASSPGGNYGYTF. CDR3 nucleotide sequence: TGCGCCAGCAGCCCAGGGGGAAACTATGGCTACACCTTC.

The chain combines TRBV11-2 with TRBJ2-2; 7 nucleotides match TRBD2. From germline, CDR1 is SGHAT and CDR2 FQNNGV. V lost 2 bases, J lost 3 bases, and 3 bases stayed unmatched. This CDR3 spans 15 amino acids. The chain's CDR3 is CASSLREVDTGELFF. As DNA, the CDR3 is TGTGCCAGCAGCTTACGGGAGGTTGACACCGGGGAGCTGTTTTTT.

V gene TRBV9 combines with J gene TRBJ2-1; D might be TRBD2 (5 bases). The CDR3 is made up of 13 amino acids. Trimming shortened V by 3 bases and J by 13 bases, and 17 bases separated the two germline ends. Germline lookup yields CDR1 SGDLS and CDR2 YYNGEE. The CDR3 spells CASSGAWQRYQFF. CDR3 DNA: TGTGCCAGCAGCGGAGCCTGGCAGCGGTATCAGTTCTTC.

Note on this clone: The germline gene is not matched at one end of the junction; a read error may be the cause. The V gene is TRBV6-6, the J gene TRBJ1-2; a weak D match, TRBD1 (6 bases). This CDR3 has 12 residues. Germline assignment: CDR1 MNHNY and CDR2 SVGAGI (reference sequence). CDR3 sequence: CASSPTGPRFGF. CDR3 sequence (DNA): TGTGCCAGCAGCCCGACAGGCCCGAGATTCGGCTTC.

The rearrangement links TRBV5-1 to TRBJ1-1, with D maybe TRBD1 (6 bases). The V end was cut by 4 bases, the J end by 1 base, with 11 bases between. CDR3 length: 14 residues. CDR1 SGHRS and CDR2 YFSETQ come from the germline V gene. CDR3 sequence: CASSQDRANTEAFF. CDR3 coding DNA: TGCGCCAGCAGCCAGGACAGAGCGAACACTGAAGCTTTCTTT.

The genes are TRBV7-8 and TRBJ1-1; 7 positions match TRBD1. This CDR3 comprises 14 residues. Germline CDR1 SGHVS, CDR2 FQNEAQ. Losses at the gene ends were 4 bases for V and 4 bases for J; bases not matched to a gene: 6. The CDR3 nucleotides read TGTGCCAGCAGCTACAGCGCAGGGGGCACTGAAGCTTTCTTT. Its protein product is CASSYSAGGTEAFF. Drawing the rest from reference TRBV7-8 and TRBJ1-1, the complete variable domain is GAGVSQSPRYKVAKRGQDVALRCDPISGHVSLFWYQQALGQGPEFLTYFQNEAQLDKSGLPSDRFFAERPEGSVSTLKIQRTQQEDSAVYLCASSYSAGGTEAFFGQGTRLTVV.

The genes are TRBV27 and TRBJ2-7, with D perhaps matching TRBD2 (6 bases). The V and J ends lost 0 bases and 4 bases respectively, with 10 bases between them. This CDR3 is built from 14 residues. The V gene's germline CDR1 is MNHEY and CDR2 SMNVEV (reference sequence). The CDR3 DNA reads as TGTGCCAGCAGTTTATCCGGGAGTCGATACGAGCAGTACTTC. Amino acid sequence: CASSLSGSRYEQYF.

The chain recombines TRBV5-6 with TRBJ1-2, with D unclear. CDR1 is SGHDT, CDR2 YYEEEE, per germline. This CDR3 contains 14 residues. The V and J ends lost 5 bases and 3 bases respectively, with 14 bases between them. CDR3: CASRVAGMDYGYTF. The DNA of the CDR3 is TGTGCCAGCAGAGTGGCGGGCATGGACTATGGCTACACCTTC.

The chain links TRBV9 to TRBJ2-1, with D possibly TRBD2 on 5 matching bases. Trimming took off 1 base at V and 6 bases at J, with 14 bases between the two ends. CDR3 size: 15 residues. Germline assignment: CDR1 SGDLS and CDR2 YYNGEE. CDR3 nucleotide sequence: TGTGCCAGCAGCGTAATGCAGGTAGCGAGCAATGAGCAGTTCTTC. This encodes CASSVMQVASNEQFF.